Presented here are 21 T cell receptor beta chains from one specimen sequenced in a study of human T cells and chemical hapten exposure. MiXCR, run by TCRdb on the 5' RACE reads, gives a single entry per CDR3 protein. The sample has 110,000 or so distinct CDR3 sequences, 15% to 20% seen once. Unfractionated whole blood served as the source for total RNA extraction. Every receptor here comes from a human donor in good health.

The V and J genes are TRBV28 and TRBJ1-5; 10 bases map to TRBD1. J gave up 6 bases and V 2 bases, and 4 bases lay outside the gene matches. CDR3 length: 15 residues. Germline V gene sequence: CDR1 MDHEN, CDR2 SYDVKM. In DNA, the CDR3 is TGTGCCAGCAGTTTAGAGGGACAGGGGAGTCAGCCCCAGCATTTT. It yields the protein CASSLEGQGSQPQHF.

This clonotype was observed a handful of times. V usage is TRBV28 and J usage is TRBJ2-7; 12 nucleotides agree with TRBD1. J was trimmed by 4 bases and V by 4 bases; bases with no gene match: 29. This CDR3 spans 23 amino acids. Per germline, CDR1 MDHEN and CDR2 SYDVKM. CDR3 sequence reads: CASSSPGTGGMGREKRVGYEQYF. The CDR3, as DNA: TGTGCCAGCAGTTCCCCTGGGACAGGGGGCATGGGGCGGGAGAAAAGAGTGGGATACGAGCAGTACTTC.

This sequence joins TRBV6-5 and TRBJ1-2; 9 nucleotides match TRBD1. Losses at the gene ends were 6 bases for V and 7 bases for J; bases not matched to a gene: 9. Per the germline V gene, CDR1 is MNHEY and CDR2 is SVGAGI. The length of the CDR3 is 14 residues. This chain's CDR3 is CASRRPGQGSGYTF. CDR3 nucleotides: TGTGCCAGCAGACGTCCGGGACAGGGTTCTGGCTACACCTTC.

This clonotype has a single count. The gene calls are TRBV2 and TRBJ2-7; D tentatively fits TRBD1 or TRBD2 (5 bases each). V gave up 2 bases and J gave up 2 bases, with 16 bases separating them. The germline V gene has CDR1 SNHLY and CDR2 FYNNEI. The CDR3 runs to 16 residues. The CDR3 loop reads CASSEYGGLGTYEQYF. DNA for the CDR3: TGTGCCAGCAGTGAATATGGGGGTCTAGGCACCTACGAGCAGTACTTC.

J is TRBJ2-2 and V is TRBV6-6, with 11 bases identical to TRBD2. The length of the CDR3 is 15 residues. Germline V gene data show CDR1 as MNHNY and CDR2 as SVGAGI (reference sequence). V lost 5 bases and J lost 4; bases outside the gene matches: 3. The CDR3 DNA reads TGTGCCAGCAGTATGGGACTAGCGGCCACCGGGGAGCTGTTTTTT. It yields the protein CASSMGLAATGELFF.

This clonotype turned up a few times. CDR3 region: CSARDRPPPGQGEYF. The CDR3 DNA reads as TGCAGTGCTAGAGATCGCCCCCCCCCGGGACAGGGGGAGTACTTC. This rearrangement joins TRBV20-1 to TRBJ2-7, with 11 bases matching TRBD1. Germline loops: CDR1 DFQATT, CDR2 SNEGSKA (reference sequence). The CDR3 runs to 15 residues. V lost 0 bases, J lost 11 bases, and 12 bases stayed unmatched.

This chain joins TRBV28 and TRBJ2-1; TRBD2 agrees at 8 bases. V was clipped by 3 bases and J by 10 bases; unmatched bases: 11. Germline-derived CDR1 and CDR2 are MDHEN and SYDVKM. The CDR3 length is 15 residues. This CDR3 reads CASSFGGGGGREQFF. The CDR3 nucleotides are TGTGCCAGCAGTTTTGGTGGTGGCGGGGGGCGGGAGCAGTTCTTC.

This clonotype turned up a few times. The chain couples TRBV10-1 to TRBJ2-7, with 14 nucleotides matching TRBD2. This CDR3 has 15 residues. The germline V gene has CDR1 WNHNN and CDR2 SYGVQD (reference sequence). Germline trimming cut 7 bases from V and 5 bases from J; bases unmatched to any gene: 7. The CDR3 DNA sequence: TGCGCCAGCAAGGGACTAGCGGGAGTATGTGACGAGCAGTACTTC. It specifies CASKGLAGVCDEQYF.

This clonotype has only a few counts. The chain uses TRBV7-8 and TRBJ2-5; 8 nucleotides agree with TRBD2. CDR3 length equals 15 residues. Germline V CDR1 and CDR2: SGHVS, FQNEAQ. Germline trimming cut 7 bases from V and 5 bases from J; bases unmatched to any gene: 12. CDR3 sequence reads: CASTSGTRFWETQYF. For the CDR3, the DNA is TGTGCCAGCACCTCCGGGACTAGATTCTGGGAGACCCAGTACTTC.

This clonotype appeared a few times. The rearrangement uses TRBV4-1 and TRBJ2-7; 8 bases are shared with TRBD1. The CDR3 has 15 amino acids. CDR1 and CDR2 from the germline V gene are MGHRA and YSYEKL. V lost 4 bases and J lost 2; bases outside the gene matches: 7. CDR3 region: CASSPGTGPTYEQYF. The DNA for the CDR3 is TGCGCCAGCAGCCCTGGGACAGGACCCACCTACGAGCAGTACTTC.

The sample holds a few counts of this clonotype. The chain carries TRBV6-5 and TRBJ2-3; possibly TRBD2 for D (6 bases). Trimming removed 6 bases at V and 2 bases at J, with 15 bases between. The CDR3 totals 15 residues. Germline V lookup: CDR1 MNHEY, CDR2 SVGAGI. As DNA, the CDR3 is TGTGCCAGCAGACCGACTAGGGCCATCACAGATACGCAGTATTTT. It encodes CASRPTRAITDTQYF.

V gene TRBV29-1 combines with J gene TRBJ2-1; 8 bases agree with TRBD2. The trim removed 4 bases at V and 1 base at J, leaving 15 bases unmatched. This CDR3 has 18 residues. Germline-derived CDR1 and CDR2 are SQVTM and ANQGSEA. In DNA, the CDR3 is TGCAGCGTTGCCCTGGGACGGGAGGGCCACGATTCCTACAATGAGCAGTTCTTC. The encoded protein is CSVALGREGHDSYNEQFF.

This chain links TRBV28 with TRBJ2-5; TRBD2 agrees at 13 bases. The CDR3 is 15 residues long. With 7 bases clipped from V and 0 bases from J, the junction kept 2 bases outside the gene matches. The germline V gene encodes CDR1 MDHEN and CDR2 SYDVKM. The DNA for the CDR3 is TGTGCCAGCACCGGGACTAGCGGGAACCAAGAGACCCAGTACTTC. The encoded protein is CASTGTSGNQETQYF.

In its sample, this clonotype was seen a few times. The chain couples TRBV28 to TRBJ2-3, with a tentative D call TRBD2 (6 bases). The CDR3 has 16 residues. The V gene lost 2 bases and the J gene lost 0 bases, with 12 bases spanning the gap. CDR1 is MDHEN, CDR2 SYDVKM, per germline. The CDR3: CASSLGAEGSTDTQYF. DNA for the CDR3: TGTGCCAGCAGTTTAGGGGCGGAGGGTAGCACAGATACGCAGTATTTT.

The table lists this clonotype with a few counts. The genes are TRBV27 and TRBJ2-7; 7 bases line up with TRBD1. Trimming removed 1 base from V and 6 bases from J; junction bases left unmatched: 3. Germline V gene lookup returns CDR1 MNHEY and CDR2 SMNVEV (reference sequence). The CDR3 has 13 residues. This chain's CDR3 is CASSLWTGAEQYF. CDR3 in DNA: TGTGCCAGCAGTTTATGGACAGGCGCCGAGCAGTACTTC.

This clonotype was counted a few times. This sequence joins TRBV28 and TRBJ2-2; a possible D gene is TRBD1 (7 bases). The CDR3 loop spans 16 amino acids. V was trimmed by 6 bases and J by 6 bases, leaving 20 bases between them. Germline values: CDR1 MDHEN, CDR2 SYDVKM. CDR3 loop: CASSRLTGRLAGELFF. The DNA of the CDR3 is TGTGCCAGCAGCCGTCTGACAGGGAGGCTCGCCGGGGAGCTGTTTTTT. Combining the CDR3 with reference TRBV28 and TRBJ2-2 gives the whole variable domain DVKVTQSSRYLVKRTGEKVFLECVQDMDHENMFWYRQDPGLGLRLIYFSYDVKMKEKGDIPEGYSVSREKKERFSLILESASTNQTSMYLCASSRLTGRLAGELFFGEGSRLTVL.

This clonotype was counted between two and nine times. This chain connects TRBV7-9 to TRBJ2-5; TRBD1 might be the D (5 bases). This CDR3 spans 12 amino acids. V lost 8 bases to trimming and J lost 5 bases, with 12 bases between them. Per germline, CDR1 SEHNR and CDR2 FQNEAQ (reference sequence). In nucleotides, the CDR3 is TGTGCCAGCCTCGCCCCAGGGGAGACCCAGTACTTC. It translates to CASLAPGETQYF.

The J gene is TRBJ1-3, the V gene TRBV20-1; D uncertain. The CDR3 runs to 12 residues. Deletions cut 3 bases from V and 0 bases from J, with 3 bases between. Germline V gene lookup returns CDR1 DFQATT and CDR2 SNEGSKA (reference sequence). CDR3 in DNA: TGCAGTGCTAGGGTCTCTGGAAACACCATATATTTT. It translates to CSARVSGNTIYF.

This CDR3 is CSARDDRSPAPYGYTF. CDR3 nucleotides: TGCAGTGCTAGAGATGATAGGTCCCCGGCCCCCTATGGCTACACCTTC. The chain joins TRBV20-1 to TRBJ1-2; D unresolved. Germline V gives CDR1 DFQATT, CDR2 SNEGSKA (reference sequence). V lost 0 bases to trimming and J lost 4 bases, with 18 bases between them. The CDR3 loop spans 16 amino acids.

This clonotype was picked up a small number of times. The chain uses TRBV4-1 and TRBJ1-3; D is perhaps TRBD1 (5 bases). The germline gives CDR1 MGHRA, CDR2 YSYEKL. The CDR3 totals 15 residues. V lost 0 bases and J lost 1, with 7 bases in between. CDR3 sequence (DNA): TGCGCCAGCAGCCAAGACAGGGAGTCTGGAAACACCATATATTTT. It encodes CASSQDRESGNTIYF.

V and J are TRBV10-3 and TRBJ2-7; TRBD2 agrees at 9 bases. Germline CDR1 ENHRY, CDR2 SYGVKD. V trimming: 3 bases; J trimming: 6 bases; junction bases outside the gene matches: 6. The CDR3 loop spans 14 amino acids. The CDR3 DNA sequence: TGTGCCATCAGTGACCCGGGACTAGCTGTCGAGCAGTACTTC. It yields the protein CAISDPGLAVEQYF.